This TCR beta chain was recorded in a study of human T cells and chemical hapten exposure. General study findings and limits: PT1 expanded TCR counts correlated positively with patch test score.

Time point here: patch test 1, 2 weeks after DPC sensitization. Treatment reported: therapeutic diphenylcyclopropenone sensitization with weekly scalp DPC. This clonotype was observed a few times. The antigen remains undetermined. TCRdb re-derived calls from the RACE reads in MiXCR, one entry per CDR3 protein. The sample lists around 99,000 distinct CDR3 sequences, 9.5% to 15% occurring once. CDR3 length: 14 residues. V gave up 5 bases and J gave up 2 bases; unmatched junction bases: 4. Germline CDR1 SGHDN, CDR2 FVKESK. The V gene is TRBV14, the J gene TRBJ2-7, with 9 bases that match TRBD1. The source of this sequence is a woman in her thirties or forties with alopecia areata. Some clones in this sample may be carry-over from other donors' samples. Sample: whole blood, taken in connection with sensitization to the hapten diphenylcyclopropenone (DPC). The DNA of the CDR3 is TGTGCCAGCAGCAAGGACAGGGGACCCTACGAGCAGTACTTC. Residues: CASSKDRGPYEQYF.